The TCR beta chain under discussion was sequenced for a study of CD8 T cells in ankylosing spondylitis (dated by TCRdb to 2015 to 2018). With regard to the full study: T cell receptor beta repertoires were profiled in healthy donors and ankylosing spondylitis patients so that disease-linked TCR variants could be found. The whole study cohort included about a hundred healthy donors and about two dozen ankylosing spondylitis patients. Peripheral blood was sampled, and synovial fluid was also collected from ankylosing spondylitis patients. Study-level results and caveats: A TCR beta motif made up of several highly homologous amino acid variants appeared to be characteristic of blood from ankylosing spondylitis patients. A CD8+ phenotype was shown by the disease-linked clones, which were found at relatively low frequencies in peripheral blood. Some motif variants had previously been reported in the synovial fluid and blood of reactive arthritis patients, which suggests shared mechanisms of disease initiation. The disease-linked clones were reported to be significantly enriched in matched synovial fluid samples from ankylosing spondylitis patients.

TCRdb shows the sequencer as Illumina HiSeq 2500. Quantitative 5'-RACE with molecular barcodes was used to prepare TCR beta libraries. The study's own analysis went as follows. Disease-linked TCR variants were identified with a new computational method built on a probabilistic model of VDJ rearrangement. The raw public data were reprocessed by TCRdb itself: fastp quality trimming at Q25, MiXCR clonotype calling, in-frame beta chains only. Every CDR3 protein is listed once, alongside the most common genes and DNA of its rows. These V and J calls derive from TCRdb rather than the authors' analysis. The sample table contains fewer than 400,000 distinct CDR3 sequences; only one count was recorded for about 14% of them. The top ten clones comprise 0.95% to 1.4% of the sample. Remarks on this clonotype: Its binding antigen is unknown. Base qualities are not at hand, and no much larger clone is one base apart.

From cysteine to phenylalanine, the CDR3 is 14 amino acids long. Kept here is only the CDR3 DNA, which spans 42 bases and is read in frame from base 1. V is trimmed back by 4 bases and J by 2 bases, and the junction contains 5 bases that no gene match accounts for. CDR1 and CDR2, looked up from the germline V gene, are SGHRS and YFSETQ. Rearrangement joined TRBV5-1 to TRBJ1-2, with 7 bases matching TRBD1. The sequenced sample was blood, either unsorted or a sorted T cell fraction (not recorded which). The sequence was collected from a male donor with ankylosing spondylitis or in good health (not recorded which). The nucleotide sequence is TGCGCCAGCAGCCCGGGGACAGTCAACTATGGCTACACCTTC. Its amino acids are CASSPGTVNYGYTF.